The 5 T cell receptor beta chains given below trace back to one sample, sequenced in a study of blood T cell repertoires in COVID-19. Method: immunoSEQ multiplex PCR; TCRdb's copy keeps in-frame clones and lacks some. The table records 190,000 or so clones, roughly 90% of them present only once. Sequencing was performed on PBMCs or T cells enriched from blood (not recorded which). Every receptor here comes from a woman in her twenties or thirties who had been exposed to COVID-19.

V is TRBV5-1 and J is TRBJ1-4; 7 bases are shared with TRBD1. This CDR3 region has 13 residues. Germline V gene data show CDR1 as SGHRS and CDR2 as YFSETQ. The ends lost 5 bases at V and 5 bases at J; junction bases unmatched: 3. The CDR3 DNA follows: TGCGCCAGCAGACCGACAGGGAATGAAAAACTGTTTTTT. This encodes CASRPTGNEKLFF.

Ten or more counts support this clone. J is TRBJ2-1 and V is TRBV2; TRBD2 matches at 8 bases. In germline, CDR1 is SNHLY, CDR2 FYNNEI. The length of the CDR3 is 15 residues. Trimming removed 3 bases from V and 10 bases from J; junction bases left unmatched: 11. The CDR3 here is CASSEGSGARGEQFF. CDR3 DNA sequence: TGTGCCAGCAGTGAGGGTAGCGGGGCTAGAGGAGAGCAGTTCTTC.

The J gene is TRBJ2-4, the V gene TRBV5-1; a weak D match, TRBD2 (5 bases). The V gene lost 6 bases and the J gene lost 1 base, with 14 bases spanning the gap. Germline CDR1 and CDR2: SGHRS and YFSETQ. There are 15 residues in the CDR3. The CDR3 is CASTQDGVAKNIQYF. The CDR3 nucleotides read TGCGCCAGCACCCAGGACGGGGTGGCCAAAAACATTCAGTACTTC.

CDR3 DNA: TGCGCCAGCAGCTTGGCCACGGGACAATATGGCTACACCTTC. As protein: CASSLATGQYGYTF. This chain uses TRBV5-1 with TRBJ1-2, with D perhaps TRBD1 (6 bases). The CDR3 consists of 14 residues. Germline loops: CDR1 SGHRS, CDR2 YFSETQ. With 0 bases removed from V and 5 bases from J, the gap between germline ends came to 11 bases.

V usage is TRBV6-5 and J usage is TRBJ1-4; the D gene is possibly TRBD1 (6 bases). Germline V gene lookup returns CDR1 MNHEY and CDR2 SVGAGI. Trimming left V 6 bases short and J 8 bases short, with 13 bases between. CDR3 length equals 13 residues. CDR3 protein: CASSPRGGEKLFF. CDR3 nucleotides: TGTGCCAGCAGCCCCAGGGGTGGAGAAAAACTGTTTTTT.